This entry describes one T cell receptor (beta chain). What antigen it recognizes has not been identified. No base qualities exist here, and no much larger clone lies one base off it. One collaborating source in Seattle enrolled patients while the patients were actively infected and followed the patients over time throughout the course of disease. Each collaborating institution followed its own protocols to collect whole blood in K2EDTA tubes. Collaborator samples were shipped for TCRbeta analysis as frozen whole blood, isolated PBMCs, or DNA extracted from either sample type. The data were obtained in a study of blood T cell repertoires in COVID-19 (dated by TCRdb to 2018 to 2021). At the level of the whole study: The collaborator samples originated in the United States, Italy and Spain and spanned the acute and convalescent phases of COVID-19. Samples were obtained from the ongoing ImmuneRACE study (first 160 participants) and from roughly 1,300 subjects provided by 6 global collaborators. Where available, HLA class I and class II types were obtained from metadata supplied by the sample provider rather than from assay-based typing. Subjects who had been exposed to COVID-19, were actively infected with it, or had recovered from it provided the deeply sampled blood TCRbeta repertoires that made up the dataset. The prospective study material was composed of cDNA or gDNA derived from T cells, B-cell-depleted T cells, or PBMCs. Sample metadata almost always included a de-identified subject ID, COVID-19 status, age in years and sex. The repertoires were made available in a free public database intended to serve as a resource for research on the immune response to SARS-CoV-2.

V sheds 8 bases and J sheds 2 bases, leaving 18 bases between their ends. The germline V gene encodes CDR1 LNHDA and CDR2 SQIVND (reference sequence). Counted from cysteine to phenylalanine, this CDR3 has 15 amino acids. The retained sequence is limited to the CDR3, 45 bases, with the frame set at the first base. Study-wide findings and limitations: Clinical and demographic metadata were provided uncurated, with the amount varying by source and participant.

TCRbeta CDR3 regions were amplified from genomic DNA using the immunoSEQ Assay, a bias-controlled multiplex PCR. The paper's data handling went like this. The number of nucleated cells in each sample was estimated by amplification of reference gene primers within the assay. Sequence reads were collapsed and filtered to measure the absolute abundance of every unique TCRbeta CDR3 rearrangement. For each sample, productive Simpson clonality was calculated as the square root of Simpson's diversity index across productive rearrangements. This immuneACCESS table, as held by TCRdb, lists in-frame sequences with V and J called but not all clones. Of the missing ones, under half trace to an unresolved V gene in checked studies; the others have no known cause. The V and J calls and the clone size are those of that table, but D and trimming were determined from the DNA. In all, the sample holds around 200,000 clones, and under 90% of those were seen once. The ten largest clones take up around a sixth of the sample.

Sequences were obtained from peripheral blood. The chain uses TRBV19 and TRBJ2-5; no D gene call is confident. The receptor's source is a person aged 65 to 79 with COVID-19, enrolled during active disease. This receptor carries the CDR3 CASRPAALTQETQYF. The nucleotides are TGTGCCAGTCGCCCGGCGGCACTAACTCAAGAGACCCAGTACTTC. Reference TRBV19 and TRBJ2-5 proteins supply the regions before and after the CDR3; the full variable domain is: DGGITQSPKYLFRKEGQNVTLSCEQNLNHDAMYWYRQDPGQGLRLIYYSQIVNDFQKGDIAEGYSVSREKKESFPLTVTSAQKNPTAFYLCASRPAALTQETQYFGPGTRLLVL.